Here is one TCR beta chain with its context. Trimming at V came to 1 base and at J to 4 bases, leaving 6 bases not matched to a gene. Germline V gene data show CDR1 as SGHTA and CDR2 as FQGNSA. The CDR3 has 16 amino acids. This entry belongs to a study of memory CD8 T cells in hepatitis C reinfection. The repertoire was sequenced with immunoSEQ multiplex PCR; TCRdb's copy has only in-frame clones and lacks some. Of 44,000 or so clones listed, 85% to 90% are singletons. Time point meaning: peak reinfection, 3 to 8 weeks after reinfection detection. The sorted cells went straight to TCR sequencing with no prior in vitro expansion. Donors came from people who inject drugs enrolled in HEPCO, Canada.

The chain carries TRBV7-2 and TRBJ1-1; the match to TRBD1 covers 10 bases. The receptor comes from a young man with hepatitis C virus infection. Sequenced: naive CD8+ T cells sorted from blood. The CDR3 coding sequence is TGTGCCAGCAGCTTAGGGGACAGGGGACTGAGCACTGAAGCTTTCTTT. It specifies CASSLGDRGLSTEAFF. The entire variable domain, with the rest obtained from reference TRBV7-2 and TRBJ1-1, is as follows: GAGVSQSPSNKVTEKGKDVELRCDPISGHTALYWYRQSLGQGLEFLIYFQGNSAPDKSGLPSDRFSAERTGGSVSTLTIQRTQQEDSAVYLCASSLGDRGLSTEAFFGQGTRLTVV.